This is a list of T cell receptor beta chains from one sample in a study of blood T cell repertoires in COVID-19. TCRdb's copy holds only in-frame clones and misses some; the assay was immunoSEQ multiplex PCR. The repertoire consists of about 170,000 clones, with 85% occurring once and the leading ten covering about 3.3%. Input material: peripheral blood. Every receptor here comes from a human donor with acute or convalescent COVID-19. The donor label of this sample is uncertain. Both conserved end residues are part of each CDR3. D genes are given only for firm matches. Size is omitted from some rows. Given values are once, few, many or a class for expanded clones.

>NA|TRBV5-1|TRBJ1-1|NA
TGCGCCAGCAGCTCCTCGGAGGCGAACACTGAAGCTTTCTTT
CASSSSEANTEAFF
>NA|TRBV19|TRBJ1-1|once
TGTGCCAGTAGTATAGTAGCGAACACTGAAGCTTTCTTT
CASSIVANTEAFF
>NA|TRBV3-1/TRBV3-2|TRBJ1-2|NA
TGTGCCAGCAGCCATCTCAAGTCACGGGGATATGGCTACACCTTC
CASSHLKSRGYGYTF
>TRBD1|TRBV11-3|TRBJ2-1|once
TGTGCCAGCAGCGCCCCGAACAGGGGTTGGGACAATGAGCAGTTCTTC
CASSAPNRGWDNEQFF
>TRBD1|TRBV5-1|TRBJ1-5|NA
TGCGCCAGCAGCTTGGGGCAGGGGGAGCATCGTCTTCAGCATTTT
CASSLGQGEHRLQHF
>NA|TRBV9|TRBJ1-6|NA
TGTGCCAGCAGCGTAGGGAATAGCGATTCACCCCTCCACTTT
CASSVGNSDSPLHF
>TRBD1|TRBV4-1|TRBJ2-1|NA
TGCGCCAGCAGCCAAGAGGGAACAAGGGCAGGGGGTGGCAATGAGCAGTTCTTC
CASSQEGTRAGGGNEQFF
>TRBD1|TRBV5-4|TRBJ2-5|NA
TGTGCCAGCAGCTTGGCAGGGGGAGAGACCCAGTACTTC
CASSLAGGETQYF
>TRBD1|TRBV24-1|TRBJ2-1|NA
TGTGCCACCAGTGGGACAGGGTTCAATGAGCAGTTCTTC
CATSGTGFNEQFF
>TRBD1|TRBV7-8|TRBJ2-1|NA
TGTGCCAGCAGCTTACAGGGGGACCCATCCTACAATGAGCAGTTCTTC
CASSLQGDPSYNEQFF
>TRBD1|TRBV5-1|TRBJ1-6|few
TGCGCCAGCAGCTTGGTCCCACGCCAGACAGGGCAGTCCTATAATTCACCCCTCCACTTT
CASSLVPRQTGQSYNSPLHF
>TRBD1|TRBV15|TRBJ1-4|NA
TGTGCCACCAGCGGAAGACAGGGGTCAGGGGAAAAACTGTTTTTT
CATSGRQGSGEKLFF
>NA|TRBV5-1|TRBJ2-2|NA
TGCGCCAGCAGCAGGGGCCACACCGGGGAGCTGTTTTTT
CASSRGHTGELFF
>TRBD1|TRBV10-2|TRBJ1-1|NA
TGCGCCAGCAGAAGGGACAGCTTGAACACTGAAGCTTTCTTT
CASRRDSLNTEAFF
>TRBD1|TRBV11-3|TRBJ1-1|NA
TGTGCCAGCAGCTTTCTTCGGACAGGAGAAGTTGAAGCTTTCTTT
CASSFLRTGEVEAFF
>NA|TRBV2|TRBJ2-5|NA
TGTGCCAGCAGTGACCGTGGCAGGGTTGGAGAGACCCAGTACTTC
CASSDRGRVGETQYF
>NA|TRBV27|TRBJ1-6|NA
TGTGCCAGCAGTTTATCAGGGGGCTATAATTCACCCCTCCACTTT
CASSLSGGYNSPLHF
>NA|TRBV2|TRBJ2-1|NA
TGTGCCAGCAGTAGGGACCCCCTAGCGAAGCAGTTCTTC
CASSRDPLAKQFF
>NA|TRBV9|TRBJ1-5|NA
TGTGCCAGCAGCGTAGAGGAGGGAGGGGGAGGGCCCCAGCATTTT
CASSVEEGGGGPQHF
>TRBD2|TRBV4-1|TRBJ2-1|NA
TGCGCCAGCAGCCAAGCGAGCTGGTCTAGCGGGGGGCCGTACAATGAGCAGTTCTTC
CASSQASWSSGGPYNEQFF
>NA|TRBV29-1|TRBJ1-3|NA
TGCAGCTGCAGGGGTTGGTCTGGAAACACCATATATTTT
CSCRGWSGNTIYF
>NA|TRBV7-9|TRBJ1-1|NA
TGTGCCAGCAGCTACAAACGCAGGAACACTGAAGCTTTCTTT
CASSYKRRNTEAFF
>NA|TRBV11-3|TRBJ1-1|NA
TGTGCCAGCAGCTTAGAAGGTCGGAGGGGGAACACTGAAGCTTTCTTT
CASSLEGRRGNTEAFF
>TRBD1|TRBV19|TRBJ1-2|NA
TGTGCCACGAGACAGGGGGTTAACTATGGCTACACCTTC
CATRQGVNYGYTF
>NA|TRBV7-3|TRBJ1-3|NA
TGTGCCAGCAGCTTAGCTTATGGGGGGGCTGGAAACACCATATATTTT
CASSLAYGGAGNTIYF
>TRBD1|TRBV6-5|TRBJ1-1|NA
TGTGCCAGCAGTCCCATTGGACAGGGAAACACTGAAGCTTTCTTT
CASSPIGQGNTEAFF
>TRBD1|TRBV4-1|TRBJ1-1|NA
TGCGCCAGCAGCCAGACCCGGACAGGGCCCCAGGCTTTCTTT
CASSQTRTGPQAFF
>NA|TRBV6-5|TRBJ2-2|NA
TGTGCCAGCAGGCCACGGCGGGACACCGGGGAGCTGTTTTTT
CASRPRRDTGELFF
>TRBD1|TRBV7-2|TRBJ1-1|NA
TGTGCCAGCAGCCAAGGACAGGGCCTGAACACTGAAGCTTTCTTT
CASSQGQGLNTEAFF
>NA|TRBV4-1|TRBJ2-1|once
TGCGCCAGCAGCCAAGAATGGGCACCGAGCTCCTACAATGAGCAGTTCTTC
CASSQEWAPSSYNEQFF
>NA|TRBV9|TRBJ2-3|NA
TGTGCCAGCAGCCCTCTAGCGCGTGGCACAGATACGCAGTATTTT
CASSPLARGTDTQYF
>TRBD1|TRBV6-5|TRBJ2-5|NA
TGTGCCAGCAGTCCGCGTGGGACAGGGGGAGAGACCCAGTACTTC
CASSPRGTGGETQYF
>TRBD2|TRBV2|TRBJ2-5|NA
TGTGCCAGCAGTCCCTCCCAGCGGGGGGGCCGGGTAGCCCAGTACTTC
CASSPSQRGGRVAQYF
>TRBD2|TRBV19|TRBJ2-3|NA
TGTGCCAGTCGGGGGGGGAGCACAGATACGCAGTATTTT
CASRGGSTDTQYF
>NA|TRBV18|TRBJ1-5|NA
TGTGCCAGCTCGCTTGAGGTCTACAATCAGCCCCAGCATTTT
CASSLEVYNQPQHF